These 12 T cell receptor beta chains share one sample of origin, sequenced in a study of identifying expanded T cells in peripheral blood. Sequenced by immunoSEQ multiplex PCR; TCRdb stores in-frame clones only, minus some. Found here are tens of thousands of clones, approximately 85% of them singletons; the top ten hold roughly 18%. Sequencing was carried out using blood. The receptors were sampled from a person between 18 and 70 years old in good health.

In DNA form, the CDR3 reads TGTGCCAGCATCTCAGGGAACGGCTACGAGCAGTACTTC. It encodes CASISGNGYEQYF. The V and J genes are TRBV28 and TRBJ2-7; D may be TRBD1 (5 bases). CDR1 MDHEN and CDR2 SYDVKM come from the germline V gene. There are 13 residues in the CDR3. The germline V and J ends were trimmed by 7 bases and 3 bases, with 13 bases remaining between them.

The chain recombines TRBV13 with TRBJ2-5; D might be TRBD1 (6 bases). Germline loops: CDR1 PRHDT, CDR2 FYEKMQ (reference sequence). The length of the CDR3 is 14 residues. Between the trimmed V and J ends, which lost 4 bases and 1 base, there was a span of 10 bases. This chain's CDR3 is CASSSQDSQETQYF. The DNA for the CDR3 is TGTGCCAGCAGCTCTCAGGACAGCCAAGAGACCCAGTACTTC.

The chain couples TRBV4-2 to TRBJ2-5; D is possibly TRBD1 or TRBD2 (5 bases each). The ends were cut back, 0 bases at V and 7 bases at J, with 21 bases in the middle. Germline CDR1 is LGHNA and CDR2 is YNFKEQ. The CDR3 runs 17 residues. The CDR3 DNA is TGTGCCAGCAGCCAAGATTTAGTCGGCCGGGGCGGAGGGACCCAGTACTTC. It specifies CASSQDLVGRGGGTQYF.

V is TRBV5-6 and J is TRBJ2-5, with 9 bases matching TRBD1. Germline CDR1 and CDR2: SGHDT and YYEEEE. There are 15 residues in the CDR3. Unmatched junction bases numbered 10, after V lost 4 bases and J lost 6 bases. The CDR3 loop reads CASSAWDREYKTQYF. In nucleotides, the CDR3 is TGTGCCAGCAGCGCCTGGGACAGGGAGTATAAGACCCAGTACTTC.

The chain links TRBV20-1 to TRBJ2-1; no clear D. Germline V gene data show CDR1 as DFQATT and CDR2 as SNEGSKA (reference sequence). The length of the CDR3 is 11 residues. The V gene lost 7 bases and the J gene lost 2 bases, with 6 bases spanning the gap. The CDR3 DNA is TGCAGTGTCAGTGCCTACAATGAGCAGTTCTTC. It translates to CSVSAYNEQFF.

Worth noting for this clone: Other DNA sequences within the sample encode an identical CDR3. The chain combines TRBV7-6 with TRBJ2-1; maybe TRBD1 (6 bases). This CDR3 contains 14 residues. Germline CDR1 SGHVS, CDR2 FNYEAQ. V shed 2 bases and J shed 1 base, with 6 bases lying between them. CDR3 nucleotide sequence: TGTGCCAGCAGCTTACAGGGGTCCTACAATGAGCAGTTCTTC. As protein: CASSLQGSYNEQFF.

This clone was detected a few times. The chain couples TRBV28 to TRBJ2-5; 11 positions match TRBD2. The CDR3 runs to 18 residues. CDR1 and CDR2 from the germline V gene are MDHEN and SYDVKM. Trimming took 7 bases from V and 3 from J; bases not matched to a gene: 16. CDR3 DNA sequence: TGTGCCAGCACCCCCGGACTAGCGGGCTCATCTTACAAAGAGACCCAGTACTTC. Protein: CASTPGLAGSSYKETQYF. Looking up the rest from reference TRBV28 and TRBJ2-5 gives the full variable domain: DVKVTQSSRYLVKRTGEKVFLECVQDMDHENMFWYRQDPGLGLRLIYFSYDVKMKEKGDIPEGYSVSREKKERFSLILESASTNQTSMYLCASTPGLAGSSYKETQYFGPGTRLLVL.

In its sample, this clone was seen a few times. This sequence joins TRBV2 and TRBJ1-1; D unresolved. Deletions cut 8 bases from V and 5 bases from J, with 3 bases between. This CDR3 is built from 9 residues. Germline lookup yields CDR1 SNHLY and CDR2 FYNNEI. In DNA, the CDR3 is TGTGCCAGCGTAACTGAAGCTTTCTTT. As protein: CASVTEAFF.

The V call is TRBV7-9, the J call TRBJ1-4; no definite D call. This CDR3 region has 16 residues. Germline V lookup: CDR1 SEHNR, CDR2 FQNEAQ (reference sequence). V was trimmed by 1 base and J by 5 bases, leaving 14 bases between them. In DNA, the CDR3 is TGTGCCAGCAGCTTAGGAGGAGGTGTAGGGAATGAAAAACTGTTTTTT. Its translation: CASSLGGGVGNEKLFF.

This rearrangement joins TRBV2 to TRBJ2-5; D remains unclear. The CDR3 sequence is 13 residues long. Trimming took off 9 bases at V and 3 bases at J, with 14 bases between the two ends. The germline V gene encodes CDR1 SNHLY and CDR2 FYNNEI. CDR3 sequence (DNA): TGTGCCAGTAATCAGCGCGTGGAAGAGACCCAGTACTTC. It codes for CASNQRVEETQYF.

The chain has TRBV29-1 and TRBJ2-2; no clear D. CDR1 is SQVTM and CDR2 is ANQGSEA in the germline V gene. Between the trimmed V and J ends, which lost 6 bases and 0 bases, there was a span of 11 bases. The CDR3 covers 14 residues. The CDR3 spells CSVLRSANTGELFF. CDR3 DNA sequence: TGCAGCGTCCTGCGCAGCGCGAACACCGGGGAGCTGTTTTTT.

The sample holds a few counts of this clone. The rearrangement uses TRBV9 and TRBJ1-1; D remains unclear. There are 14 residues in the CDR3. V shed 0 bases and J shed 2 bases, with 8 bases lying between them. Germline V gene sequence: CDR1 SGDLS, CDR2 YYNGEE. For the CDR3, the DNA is TGTGCCAGCAGCGTAGCTACGGATAACACTGAAGCTTTCTTT. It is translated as CASSVATDNTEAFF.